A single sample is the source of the 5 T cell receptor beta chains below, sequenced in a study of T-cell reconstitution after alpha-beta-depleted transplantation in children. During its preparation, the TCRbeta library received unique molecular identifiers. Via MiXCR, TCRdb re-called the PCR reads, giving one row per CDR3 protein. The table includes hundreds of thousands of distinct CDR3 sequences, about 12% detected once. The sequencing here drew on PBMCs from the stem cell graft donor, taken from the stem cell graft. The receptors stem from a human donor who donated a stem cell graft to a child with acute lymphoblastic leukemia.

This clonotype has a count of ten or more. V usage is TRBV20-1 and J usage is TRBJ2-3, with a tentative D call TRBD2 (6 bases). The V end lost 0 bases, the J end lost 5 bases, and 12 bases lay between the germline ends. The CDR3 loop spans 14 amino acids. CDR1 is DFQATT and CDR2 is SNEGSKA in the germline V gene (reference sequence). The CDR3 spells CSARDSSVKDTQYF. CDR3 coding DNA: TGCAGTGCTAGAGATTCTAGCGTAAAAGATACGCAGTATTTT.

The rearrangement joins TRBV19 to TRBJ2-5; TRBD2 agrees at 8 bases. Trimming took 5 bases from V and 2 from J; bases not matched to a gene: 4. Germline-derived CDR1 and CDR2 are LNHDA and SQIVND (reference sequence). This CDR3 is built from 14 residues. CDR3 in DNA: TGTGCCAGTAGTTCGGGACTAGGACAAGAGACCCAGTACTTC. Amino acid sequence: CASSSGLGQETQYF.

Ten or more counts support this clonotype. At one boundary the junction diverges from the germline segment, which might be a read error. The chain joins TRBV27 to TRBJ2-1; the D is unclear. Germline loops: CDR1 MNHEY, CDR2 SMNVEV (reference sequence). CDR3 length: 18 residues. The CDR3 loop reads CASRFSYSTFSSYNEQFF. The DNA for the CDR3 is TGTGCCAGCCGTTTCTCCTACTCTACATTTAGCTCCTACAATGAGCAGTTCTTC.

This clonotype has a handful of counts. This chain uses TRBV18 with TRBJ2-3; D gene unclear. V lost 5 bases and J lost 1, with 22 bases in between. Germline assignment: CDR1 KGHSH and CDR2 LQKENI. This CDR3 comprises 18 residues. For the CDR3, the DNA is TGTGCCAGCTCAAGGATCAGACCGAACAGAGCTGGCACAGATACGCAGTATTTT. It codes for CASSRIRPNRAGTDTQYF.

A few counts support this clonotype. The V and J genes are TRBV7-9 and TRBJ1-4, with TRBD1 identical over 9 bases. The V gene end was trimmed by 5 bases and the J gene end by 7 bases; junction bases not matched to a gene: 11. CDR1 SEHNR and CDR2 FQNEAQ come from the germline V gene (reference sequence). CDR3 length equals 16 residues. CDR3 nucleotides: TGTGCCAGCAGCGCGGTTACAGGGGGCGTAGGTGAAAAACTGTTTTTT. This encodes CASSAVTGGVGEKLFF.